Presented here are 13 T cell receptor beta chains from one specimen sequenced in a study of cytomegalovirus exposure and HLA in healthy donors. Use of 60 Vbeta and 13 Jbeta primers characterized the PCR. Sequencing used immunoSEQ multiplex PCR; TCRdb keeps in-frame clones, though not all of them. This table has around 170,000 clones, roughly 84% appearing once. Material: PBMCs. The receptor set was obtained from a woman aged 45-60 years in good health and CMV-seropositive.

CDR3 region: CASTSTGSLAEAFF. The CDR3 DNA is TGTGCCAGCACTTCGACAGGGTCGTTGGCTGAAGCTTTCTTT. V and J are TRBV2 and TRBJ1-1; TRBD1 matches at 7 bases. CDR3 length: 14 residues. The trim removed 7 bases at V and 6 bases at J, leaving 11 bases unmatched. CDR1 and CDR2 from the germline V gene are SNHLY and FYNNEI.

This rearrangement joins TRBV19 to TRBJ2-6, with a tentative D call TRBD1 (5 bases). Between the trimmed V and J ends, which lost 4 bases and 4 bases, there was a span of 11 bases. Germline CDR1 reads LNHDA; CDR2 reads SQIVND (reference sequence). The CDR3 consists of 15 residues. CDR3 loop: CASSTTRGGANVLTF. The CDR3 nucleotides are TGTGCCAGTAGTACCACAAGGGGAGGGGCCAACGTCCTGACTTTC.

The chain uses TRBV19 and TRBJ1-5, with a possible D match to TRBD1 (6 bases). The CDR3 consists of 13 residues. V was cut by 6 bases and J by 3 bases, with 9 bases left in between. The germline CDR1 and CDR2 sequences are LNHDA and SQIVND (reference sequence). Here the CDR3 DNA reads TGTGCCAGTAGAGGGACAATCAATCAGCCCCAGCATTTT. This translates into CASRGTINQPQHF. Complete variable domain (other parts from reference TRBV19 and TRBJ1-5): DGGITQSPKYLFRKEGQNVTLSCEQNLNHDAMYWYRQDPGQGLRLIYYSQIVNDFQKGDIAEGYSVSREKKESFPLTVTSAQKNPTAFYLCASRGTINQPQHFGDGTRLSIL.

Note on this clone: The same CDR3 can be traced to other DNA sequences in this sample. The chain is built from TRBV10-3 and TRBJ1-2, with 12 bases lining up with TRBD1. Trimming cost V 6 bases and J 6 bases; bases outside gene matches: 8. Germline V gene lookup returns CDR1 ENHRY and CDR2 SYGVKD. This CDR3 comprises 15 residues. In DNA form, the CDR3 reads TGTGCCATCAGCAGTCCGGGACAGGGGGCCAATGGCTACACCTTC. It encodes CAISSPGQGANGYTF.

The chain uses TRBV7-9 and TRBJ2-7; TRBD2 agrees at 7 bases. J gave up 3 bases and V 5 bases, and 7 bases lay outside the gene matches. CDR1 is SEHNR, CDR2 FQNEAQ, per germline (reference sequence). This CDR3 has 14 amino acids. DNA of the CDR3: TGTGCCAGCAGCGGGGGGGGTGGGCTCTACGAGCAGTACTTC. Translating gives CASSGGGGLYEQYF.

The V and J genes are TRBV6-6 and TRBJ2-2, with 8 bases lining up with TRBD1. CDR3 size: 15 residues. The germline CDR1 and CDR2 sequences are MNHNY and SVGAGI (reference sequence). Trimming cost V 6 bases and J 1 base; bases outside gene matches: 4. CDR3 nucleotide sequence: TGTGCCAGCAGAAAGACAGGGGTGAACACCGGGGAGCTGTTTTTT. It translates to CASRKTGVNTGELFF.

The chain employs TRBV18 and TRBJ2-7; 9 bases align to TRBD2. With V trimmed by 3 bases and J by 1 base, 16 bases remained unmatched. The CDR3 length is 19 residues. CDR1 KGHSH and CDR2 LQKENI come from the germline V gene. CDR3 loop: CASSPTNAGGAATSYEQYF. Here the CDR3 DNA reads TGTGCCAGCTCACCCACCAATGCGGGGGGGGCTGCGACATCCTACGAGCAGTACTTC.

The chain employs TRBV11-2 and TRBJ1-1; a weak D match, TRBD1 (5 bases). Looked up from germline, CDR1 is SGHAT and CDR2 is FQNNGV. Trimming pared 0 bases from V and 4 bases from J, leaving 15 bases between. The CDR3 runs 16 residues. The CDR3 DNA follows: TGTGCCAGCAGCTTAGATCGGGGGGTTGTGGGCACTGAAGCTTTCTTT. Translated: CASSLDRGVVGTEAFF.

This chain uses TRBV7-6 with TRBJ2-7; tentative D call: TRBD2 (5 bases). CDR1 and CDR2 (germline): SGHVS, FNYEAQ. The CDR3 covers 15 residues. V lost 5 bases and J 2 bases, leaving 16 bases between the germline ends. CDR3 DNA sequence: TGTGCCAGCAGCCCCGGAGTAGGGAGTGCCTACGAGCAGTACTTC. It encodes CASSPGVGSAYEQYF.

The chain uses TRBV4-3 and TRBJ1-2; TRBD1 might be the D (5 bases). Germline CDR1 reads LGHNA; CDR2 reads YSLEER. Trimming took 6 bases from V and 4 from J, leaving 18 bases between them. This CDR3 spans 15 amino acids. The CDR3 is CASRLQTALPYGYTF. CDR3 bases: TGCGCCAGCAGACTTCAGACAGCCCTCCCCTATGGCTACACCTTC.

The chain recombines TRBV6-5 with TRBJ1-5, with D unresolved. Germline V gives CDR1 MNHEY, CDR2 SVGAGI. V lost 6 bases and J lost 0, with 12 bases in between. The CDR3 is 15 amino acids. The CDR3 coding sequence is TGTGCCAGCAGATCCGGTTACGATAGCAATCAGCCCCAGCATTTT. Translation gives CASRSGYDSNQPQHF.

This clone was counted between two and nine times. The chain has TRBV6-6 and TRBJ2-7; no clear D gene. This CDR3 comprises 13 residues. Per the germline V gene, CDR1 is MNHNY and CDR2 is SVGAGI (reference sequence). V lost 2 bases and J lost 2, with 7 bases in between. The CDR3, as DNA: TGTGCCAGCAGTTACGAAAGAGCCTACGAGCAGTACTTC. Its protein is CASSYERAYEQYF.

V gene TRBV7-9 combines with J gene TRBJ2-7; D is unresolved. Germline V gene data show CDR1 as SEHNR and CDR2 as FQNEAQ (reference sequence). V lost 0 bases and J 3 bases, leaving 9 bases between the germline ends. The CDR3 spans 14 residues. This CDR3 reads CASSLAPNFYEQYF. Here the CDR3 DNA reads TGTGCCAGCAGCTTAGCCCCCAACTTCTACGAGCAGTACTTC.